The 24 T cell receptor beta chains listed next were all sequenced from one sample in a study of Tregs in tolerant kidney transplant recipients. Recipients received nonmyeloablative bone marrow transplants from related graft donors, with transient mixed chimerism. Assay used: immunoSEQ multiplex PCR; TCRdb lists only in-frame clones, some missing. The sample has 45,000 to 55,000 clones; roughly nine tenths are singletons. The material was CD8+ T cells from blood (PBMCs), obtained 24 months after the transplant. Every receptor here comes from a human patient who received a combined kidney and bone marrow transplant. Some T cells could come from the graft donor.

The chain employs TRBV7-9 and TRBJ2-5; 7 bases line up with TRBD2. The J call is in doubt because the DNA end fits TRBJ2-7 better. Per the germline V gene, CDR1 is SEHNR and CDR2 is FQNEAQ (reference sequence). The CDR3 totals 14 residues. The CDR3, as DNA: TGTGCCAGCAGCTACGGGGGGAGGGCCGACGAGCAGTACTTC. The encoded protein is CASSYGGRADEQYF.

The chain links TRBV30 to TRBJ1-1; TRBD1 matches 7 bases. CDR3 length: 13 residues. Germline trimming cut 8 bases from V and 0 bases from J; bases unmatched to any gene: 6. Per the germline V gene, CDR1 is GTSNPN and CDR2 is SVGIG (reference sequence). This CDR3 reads CAGQDYMNTEAFF. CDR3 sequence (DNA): TGTGCCGGACAGGATTACATGAACACTGAAGCTTTCTTT.

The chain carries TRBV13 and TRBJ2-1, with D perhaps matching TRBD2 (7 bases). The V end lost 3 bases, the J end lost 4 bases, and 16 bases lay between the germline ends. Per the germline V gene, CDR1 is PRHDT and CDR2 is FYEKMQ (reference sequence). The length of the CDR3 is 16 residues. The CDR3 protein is CASSLGGGGIYNEQFF. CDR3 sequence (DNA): TGTGCCAGCAGCTTGGGAGGGGGGGGTATTTACAATGAGCAGTTCTTC.

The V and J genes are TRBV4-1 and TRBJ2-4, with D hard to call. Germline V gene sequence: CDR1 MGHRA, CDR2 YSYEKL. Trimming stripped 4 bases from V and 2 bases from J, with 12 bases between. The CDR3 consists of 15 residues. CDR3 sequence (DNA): TGCGCCAGCAGCCCCCGACAACCATCCAAAAACATTCAGTACTTC. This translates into CASSPRQPSKNIQYF.

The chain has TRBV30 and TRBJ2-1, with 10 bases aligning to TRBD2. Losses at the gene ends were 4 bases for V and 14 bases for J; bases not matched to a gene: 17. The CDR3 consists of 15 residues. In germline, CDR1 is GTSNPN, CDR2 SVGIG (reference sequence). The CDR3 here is CAWNLAGVGEGGEFF. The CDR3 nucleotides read TGTGCCTGGAACCTAGCGGGAGTCGGAGAAGGTGGGGAGTTCTTC.

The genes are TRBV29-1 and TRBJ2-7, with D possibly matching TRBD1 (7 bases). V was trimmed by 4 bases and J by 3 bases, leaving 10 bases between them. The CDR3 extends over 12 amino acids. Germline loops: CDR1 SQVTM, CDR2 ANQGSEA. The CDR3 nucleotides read TGCAGCGTTGGTCAGGGGGGCTACGAGCAGTACTTC. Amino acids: CSVGQGGYEQYF.

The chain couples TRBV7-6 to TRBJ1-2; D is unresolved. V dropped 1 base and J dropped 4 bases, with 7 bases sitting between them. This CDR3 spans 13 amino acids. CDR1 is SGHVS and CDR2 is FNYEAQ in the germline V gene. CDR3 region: CASSLDGIYGYTF. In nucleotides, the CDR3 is TGTGCCAGCAGCTTAGACGGGATCTATGGCTACACCTTC. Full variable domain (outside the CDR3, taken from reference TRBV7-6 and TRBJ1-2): GAGVSQSPRYKVTKRGQDVALRCDPISGHVSLYWYRQALGQGPEFLTYFNYEAQQDKSGLPNDRFSAERPEGSISTLTIQRTEQRDSAMYRCASSLDGIYGYTFGSGTRLTVV.

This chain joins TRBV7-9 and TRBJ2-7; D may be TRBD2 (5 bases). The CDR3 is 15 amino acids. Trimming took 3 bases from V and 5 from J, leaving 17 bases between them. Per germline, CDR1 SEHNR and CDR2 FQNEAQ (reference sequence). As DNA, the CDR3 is TGTGCCAGCAGCTTTGAGGGTCCCCCCATTAACGAGCAGTACTTC. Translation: CASSFEGPPINEQYF.

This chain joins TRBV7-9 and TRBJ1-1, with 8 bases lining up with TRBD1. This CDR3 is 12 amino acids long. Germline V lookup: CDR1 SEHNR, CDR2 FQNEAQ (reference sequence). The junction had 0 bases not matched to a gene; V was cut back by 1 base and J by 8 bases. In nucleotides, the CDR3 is TGTGCCAGCAGCTTAGGGACAGGGGAAGCTTTCTTT. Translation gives CASSLGTGEAFF.

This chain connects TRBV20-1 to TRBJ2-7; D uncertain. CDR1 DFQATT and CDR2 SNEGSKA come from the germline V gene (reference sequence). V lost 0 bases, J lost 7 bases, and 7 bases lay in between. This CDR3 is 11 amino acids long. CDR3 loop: CSAREAGEQYF. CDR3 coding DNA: TGCAGTGCTAGAGAGGCCGGGGAGCAGTACTTC.

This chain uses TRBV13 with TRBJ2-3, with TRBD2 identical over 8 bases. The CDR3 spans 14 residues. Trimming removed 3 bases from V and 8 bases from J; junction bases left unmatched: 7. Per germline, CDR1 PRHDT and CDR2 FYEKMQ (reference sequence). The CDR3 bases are TGTGCCAGCAGCTTGGGGACTAGGGGAGGTACGCAGTATTTT. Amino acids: CASSLGTRGGTQYF.

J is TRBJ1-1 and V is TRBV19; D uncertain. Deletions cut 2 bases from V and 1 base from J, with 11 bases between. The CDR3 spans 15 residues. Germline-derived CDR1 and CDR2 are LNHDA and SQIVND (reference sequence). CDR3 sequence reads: CASSILGISNTEAFF. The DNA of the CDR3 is TGTGCCAGTAGTATACTAGGAATATCGAACACTGAAGCTTTCTTT.

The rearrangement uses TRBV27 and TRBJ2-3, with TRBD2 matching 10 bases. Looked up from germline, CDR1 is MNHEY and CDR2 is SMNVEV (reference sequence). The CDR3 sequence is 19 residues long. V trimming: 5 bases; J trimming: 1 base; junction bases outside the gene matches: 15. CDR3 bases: TGTGCCAGCAGTCCCGCCCCTCAACTAGCGGGATGGGGCACAGATACGCAGTATTTT. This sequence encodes CASSPAPQLAGWGTDTQYF.

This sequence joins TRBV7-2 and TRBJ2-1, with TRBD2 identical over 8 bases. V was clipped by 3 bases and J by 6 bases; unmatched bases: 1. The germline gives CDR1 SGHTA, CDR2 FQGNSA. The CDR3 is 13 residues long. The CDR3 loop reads CASSFSGSNEQFF. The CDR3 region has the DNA TGTGCCAGCAGCTTCAGCGGGAGCAATGAGCAGTTCTTC.

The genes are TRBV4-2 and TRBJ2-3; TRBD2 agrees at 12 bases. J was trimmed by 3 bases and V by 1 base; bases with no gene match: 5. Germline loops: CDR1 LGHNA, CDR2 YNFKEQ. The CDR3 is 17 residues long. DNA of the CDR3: TGTGCCAGCAGCCAAGGGCTAGCGGGGGGGCCAACAGATACGCAGTATTTT. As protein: CASSQGLAGGPTDTQYF.

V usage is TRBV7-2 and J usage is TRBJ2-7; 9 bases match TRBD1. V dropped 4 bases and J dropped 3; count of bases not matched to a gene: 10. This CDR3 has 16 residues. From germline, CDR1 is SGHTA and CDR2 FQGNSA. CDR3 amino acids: CASSSIGQGQDYEQYF. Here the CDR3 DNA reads TGTGCCAGCAGCTCTATCGGACAGGGGCAGGACTACGAGCAGTACTTC. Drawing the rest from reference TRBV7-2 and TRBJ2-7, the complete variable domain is GAGVSQSPSNKVTEKGKDVELRCDPISGHTALYWYRQSLGQGLEFLIYFQGNSAPDKSGLPSDRFSAERTGGSVSTLTIQRTQQEDSAVYLCASSSIGQGQDYEQYFGPGTRLTVT.

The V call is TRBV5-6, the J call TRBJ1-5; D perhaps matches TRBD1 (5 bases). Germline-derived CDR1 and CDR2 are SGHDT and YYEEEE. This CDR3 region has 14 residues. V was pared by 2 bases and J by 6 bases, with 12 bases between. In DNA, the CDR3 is TGTGCCAGCAGCTTCAGCGTCGGGGGTCAGCCCCAGCATTTT. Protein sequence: CASSFSVGGQPQHF.

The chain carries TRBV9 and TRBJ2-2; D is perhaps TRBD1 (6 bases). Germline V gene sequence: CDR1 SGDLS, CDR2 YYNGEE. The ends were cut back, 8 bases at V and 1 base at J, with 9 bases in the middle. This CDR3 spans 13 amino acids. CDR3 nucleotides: TGTGCCAGTCAGACAGGGAACACCGGGGAGCTGTTTTTT. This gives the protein CASQTGNTGELFF. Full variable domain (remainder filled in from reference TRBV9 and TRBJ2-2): DSGVTQTPKHLITATGQRVTLRCSPRSGDLSVYWYQQSLDQGLQFLIQYYNGEERAKGNILERFSAQQFPDLHSELNLSSLELGDSALYFCASQTGNTGELFFGEGSRLTVL.

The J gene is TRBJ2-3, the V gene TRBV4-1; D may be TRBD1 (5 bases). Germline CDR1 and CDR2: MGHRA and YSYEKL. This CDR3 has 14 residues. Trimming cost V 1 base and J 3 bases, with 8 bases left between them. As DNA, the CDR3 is TGCGCCAGCAGCCAAGCTCAGGGAACAGATACGCAGTATTTT. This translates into CASSQAQGTDTQYF.

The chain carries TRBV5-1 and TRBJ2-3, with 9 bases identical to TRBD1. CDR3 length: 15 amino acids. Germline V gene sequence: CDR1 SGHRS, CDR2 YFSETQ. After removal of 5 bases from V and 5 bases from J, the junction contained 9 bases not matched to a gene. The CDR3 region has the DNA TGCGCCAGCAGGAACCGGGACAGGGATATAGATACGCAGTATTTT. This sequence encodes CASRNRDRDIDTQYF.

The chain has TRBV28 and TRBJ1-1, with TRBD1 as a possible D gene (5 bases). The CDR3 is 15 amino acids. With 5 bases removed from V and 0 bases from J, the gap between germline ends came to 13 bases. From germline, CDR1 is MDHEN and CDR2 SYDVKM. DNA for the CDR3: TGTGCCAGCAGTCAAATGACAGTTATGAACACTGAAGCTTTCTTT. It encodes CASSQMTVMNTEAFF.

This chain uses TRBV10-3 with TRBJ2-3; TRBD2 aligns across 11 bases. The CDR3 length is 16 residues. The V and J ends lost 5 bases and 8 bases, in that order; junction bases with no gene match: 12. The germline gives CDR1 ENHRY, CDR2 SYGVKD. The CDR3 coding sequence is TGTGCCATCAGTCTAGTCGGGCCTAGCGGGAGGCGTACGCAGTATTTT. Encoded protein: CAISLVGPSGRRTQYF.

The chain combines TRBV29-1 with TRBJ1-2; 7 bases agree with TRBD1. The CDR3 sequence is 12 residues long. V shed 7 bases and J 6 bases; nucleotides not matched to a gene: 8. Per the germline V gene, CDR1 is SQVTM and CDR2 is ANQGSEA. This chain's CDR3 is CSEKGGDHGYTF. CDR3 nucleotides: TGCAGCGAGAAAGGGGGCGACCATGGCTACACCTTC. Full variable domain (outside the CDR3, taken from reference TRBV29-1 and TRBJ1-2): SAVISQKPSRDICQRGTSLTIQCQVDSQVTMMFWYRQQPGQSLTLIATANQGSEATYESGFVIDKFPISRPNLTFSTLTVSNMSPEDSSIYLCSEKGGDHGYTFGSGTRLTVV.

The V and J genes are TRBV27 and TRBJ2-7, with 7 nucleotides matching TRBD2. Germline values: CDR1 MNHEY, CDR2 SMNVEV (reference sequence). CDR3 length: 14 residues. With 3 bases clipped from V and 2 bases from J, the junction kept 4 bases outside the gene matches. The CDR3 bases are TGTGCCAGCAGTTTCCGTGGACTAGCCTACGAGCAGTACTTC. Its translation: CASSFRGLAYEQYF.